The following is a T cell receptor (beta chain) sequence with its context. Its cognate antigen is unknown. This sample is part of a study of OX40 agonist ivuxolimab in advanced cancers. Turning to the study itself: At 0.01 to 10 mg/kg, ivuxolimab was administered intravenously to patients every 2 weeks. Dose-escalation patients had hepatocellular carcinoma, melanoma, renal cell or head and neck cancer.

Here immunoSEQ multiplex PCR was the method, and the copy in TCRdb shows in-frame clones only, minus some. This table has about 46,000 clones, over 75% appearing once. Study results and caveats: Clones of CD4+ and CD8+ blood T cells grew by week 6 at doses of 0.1 to 3.0 mg/kg.

The V gene's germline CDR1 is SNHLY and CDR2 FYNNEI. CDR3 length: 12 residues. V was trimmed by 6 bases and J by 7 bases, leaving 10 bases between them. The specimen comprised CD4+ or CD8+ T cells sorted from blood, sampled in a trial of the OX40 agonist ivuxolimab. The rearrangement links TRBV2 to TRBJ1-5; tentatively, D is TRBD1 (5 bases). This receptor was obtained from an adult with an advanced solid tumor such as melanoma, head and neck, liver or kidney cancer. Written as DNA, the CDR3 is TGTGCCAGCAGATCAGGGTCCCAGCCCCAGCATTTT. It codes for CASRSGSQPQHF. The whole variable domain, filled in from reference TRBV2 and TRBJ1-5, reads EPEVTQTPSHQVTQMGQEVILRCVPISNHLYFYWYRQILGQKVEFLVSFYNNEISEKSEIFDDQFSVERPDGSNFTLKIRSTKLEDSAMYFCASRSGSQPQHFGDGTRLSIL.